This entry lists 32 T cell receptor beta chains sequenced from one sample in a study of blood T cell repertoires in COVID-19. The table came from immunoSEQ multiplex PCR; TCRdb's copy has only in-frame clones and leaves some out. The table records 250,000 to 350,000 clones, around 87% of them present only once. The material sequenced was peripheral blood. The receptors were gathered from a woman in her fifties or sixties who had recovered from COVID-19.

The chain carries TRBV6-5 and TRBJ1-6; a possible D gene is TRBD1 (6 bases). CDR3 length: 15 amino acids. Germline CDR1 is MNHEY and CDR2 is SVGAGI. Trimming cost V 4 bases and J 5 bases, with 12 bases left between them. The CDR3 spells CASSSTGLDNSPLHF. CDR3 DNA: TGTGCCAGCAGTTCTACAGGGTTGGATAATTCACCCCTCCACTTT.

The chain carries TRBV19 and TRBJ2-1, with 10 bases identical to TRBD1. Germline CDR1 reads LNHDA; CDR2 reads SQIVND (reference sequence). This CDR3 has 15 amino acids. Trimming cost V 4 bases and J 6 bases; bases outside gene matches: 6. The CDR3 region is CASSNRQGAPNEQFF. The CDR3 nucleotides read TGTGCCAGTAGTAACCGACAGGGGGCGCCCAATGAGCAGTTCTTC.

This clone was seen once. The chain uses TRBV28 and TRBJ1-4, with 10 bases matching TRBD1. Trimming took 6 bases from V and 8 from J; bases not matched to a gene: 9. CDR3 length equals 15 residues. Germline V CDR1 and CDR2: MDHEN, SYDVKM. CDR3 nucleotides: TGTGCCAGCAGCCGGGGGGGGACAGGGGACGAAAAACTGTTTTTT. It codes for CASSRGGTGDEKLFF.

The chain couples TRBV2 to TRBJ1-6; D remains ambiguous. From germline, CDR1 is SNHLY and CDR2 FYNNEI. V was clipped by 4 bases and J by 10 bases, with 8 bases between them. CDR3 length: 12 residues. The CDR3 region has the DNA TGTGCCAGCAGTGTTACGGTATCACCCCTCCACTTT. The encoded protein is CASSVTVSPLHF. The full variable domain, in which reference TRBV2 and TRBJ1-6 provide the parts outside the CDR3, is EPEVTQTPSHQVTQMGQEVILRCVPISNHLYFYWYRQILGQKVEFLVSFYNNEISEKSEIFDDQFSVERPDGSNFTLKIRSTKLEDSAMYFCASSVTVSPLHFGNGTRLTVT.

The chain is built from TRBV29-1 and TRBJ2-4, with 11 bases aligning to TRBD2. The V gene end was trimmed by 4 bases and the J gene end by 0 bases; junction bases not matched to a gene: 5. The CDR3 loop spans 16 amino acids. Looked up from germline, CDR1 is SQVTM and CDR2 is ANQGSEA. CDR3 region: CSVGLGTSGAKNIQYF. The CDR3 nucleotides are TGCAGCGTTGGGCTCGGGACTAGCGGAGCCAAAAACATTCAGTACTTC.

The DNA for the CDR3 is TGTGCCACCAGAAAATTCCTAACAGGGGGATTGGGCACTGAAGCTTTCTTT. It yields the protein CATRKFLTGGLGTEAFF. This chain connects TRBV15 to TRBJ1-1; 8 nucleotides line up with TRBD1. The CDR3 extends over 17 amino acids. With 6 bases clipped from V and 4 bases from J, the junction kept 16 bases outside the gene matches. Germline V gene data show CDR1 as LNHNV and CDR2 as YYDKDF (reference sequence). The full variable domain, in which reference TRBV15 and TRBJ1-1 provide the parts outside the CDR3, is DAMVIQNPRYQVTQFGKPVTLSCSQTLNHNVMYWYQQKSSQAPKLLFHYYDKDFNNEADTPDNFQSRRPNTSFCFLDIRSPGLGDTAMYLCATRKFLTGGLGTEAFFGQGTRLTVV.

This chain connects TRBV24-1 to TRBJ2-1; TRBD1 matches at 8 bases. The CDR3 totals 16 residues. Germline V gives CDR1 KGHDR, CDR2 SFDVKD. V gave up 10 bases and J gave up 4 bases; unmatched junction bases: 14. CDR3 in DNA: TGTGCCACGATGGGGACCGGGACAGGACCGTACAATGAGCAGTTCTTC. Translated: CATMGTGTGPYNEQFF.

The chain uses TRBV5-1 and TRBJ1-6; the D is unclear. The length of the CDR3 is 14 residues. Trimming took 6 bases from V and 7 from J, leaving 14 bases between them. The germline V gene encodes CDR1 SGHRS and CDR2 YFSETQ. The CDR3 nucleotides are TGCGCCAGCAAAGCGCTTACGGGAAATTCACCCCTCCACTTT. Amino acid sequence: CASKALTGNSPLHF. Filled out from reference TRBV5-1 and TRBJ1-6, the complete variable domain reads KAGVTQTPRYLIKTRGQQVTLSCSPISGHRSVSWYQQTPGQGLQFLFEYFSETQRNKGNFPGRFSGRQFSNSRSEMNVSTLELGDSALYLCASKALTGNSPLHFGNGTRLTVT.

The chain is built from TRBV5-1 and TRBJ2-3; 10 bases map to TRBD2. CDR3 size: 16 residues. The germline gives CDR1 SGHRS, CDR2 YFSETQ. The V segment lost 1 base and the J segment 2 bases; nucleotides outside the gene matches: 4. This CDR3 reads CASSLTSGEFTDTQYF. The DNA for the CDR3 is TGCGCCAGCAGCTTGACTAGCGGGGAGTTCACAGATACGCAGTATTTT.

The rearrangement joins TRBV7-2 to TRBJ2-7, with TRBD2 identical over 13 bases. Germline-derived CDR1 and CDR2 are SGHTA and FQGNSA. The CDR3 loop spans 15 amino acids. Unmatched junction bases numbered 5, after V lost 3 bases and J lost 6 bases. The CDR3 region has the DNA TGTGCCAGCAGCTTTTGGACTAGCGGGGGCCCCGAGCAGTACTTC. This encodes CASSFWTSGGPEQYF.

The V gene is TRBV2, the J gene TRBJ1-1, with TRBD1 as a possible D gene (6 bases). Germline V gives CDR1 SNHLY, CDR2 FYNNEI. This CDR3 is built from 15 residues. V gave up 5 bases and J gave up 10 bases, with 23 bases separating them. CDR3 in amino acids: CASSQNMPTQGRAFF. CDR3 DNA: TGTGCCAGCAGTCAAAACATGCCTACACAGGGAAGAGCTTTCTTT.

The chain joins TRBV7-8 to TRBJ2-2, with a possible D match to TRBD1 (6 bases). The CDR3 extends over 15 amino acids. CDR1 SGHVS and CDR2 FQNEAQ come from the germline V gene. V gave up 1 base and J gave up 2 bases, with 8 bases separating them. This CDR3 reads CASSLVGANTGELFF. CDR3 bases: TGTGCCAGCAGCTTAGTGGGGGCTAACACCGGGGAGCTGTTTTTT.

The chain carries TRBV7-2 and TRBJ1-2, with D perhaps matching TRBD1 (6 bases). The CDR3 length is 15 residues. CDR1 is SGHTA, CDR2 FQGNSA, per germline. The germline V and J ends were trimmed by 1 base and 2 bases, with 11 bases remaining between them. The CDR3 here is CASSLDFTGNYGYTF. CDR3 sequence (DNA): TGTGCCAGCAGCTTAGATTTTACAGGGAACTATGGCTACACCTTC.

J is TRBJ1-2 and V is TRBV7-9, with D perhaps TRBD1 (5 bases). V was pared by 3 bases and J by 7 bases, with 15 bases between. CDR1 and CDR2 (germline): SEHNR, FQNEAQ (reference sequence). CDR3 length: 14 residues. The CDR3, as DNA: TGTGCCAGCAGCTTCCTCCAGGGAGGGGTTGGCTACACCTTC. Its translation: CASSFLQGGVGYTF.

The chain carries TRBV7-9 and TRBJ2-3, with 8 bases aligning to TRBD2. J lost 6 bases, V lost 5 bases, and 10 bases had no gene match. CDR1 and CDR2 from the germline V gene are SEHNR and FQNEAQ (reference sequence). This CDR3 has 15 residues. The CDR3 DNA reads TGTGCCAGCAGCGGGGGGACTAGTGATATCGATACGCAGTATTTT. It translates to CASSGGTSDIDTQYF.

This chain uses TRBV11-2 with TRBJ2-7, with D possibly being TRBD2 (6 bases). CDR1 SGHAT and CDR2 FQNNGV come from the germline V gene. There are 16 residues in the CDR3. Trimming shortened V by 3 bases and J by 3 bases, and 18 bases separated the two germline ends. CDR3 nucleotides: TGTGCCAGCAGCTTGAGCCCAGTGCGACTAGGCTACGAGCAGTACTTC. It is translated as CASSLSPVRLGYEQYF.

This rearrangement joins TRBV7-2 to TRBJ2-1, with 7 positions matching TRBD2. J gave up 0 bases and V 3 bases, and 5 bases lay outside the gene matches. Looked up from germline, CDR1 is SGHTA and CDR2 is FQGNSA. The CDR3 totals 16 residues. CDR3 nucleotides: TGTGCCAGCAGCTTGAGCGGGACCAGCTCCTACAATGAGCAGTTCTTC. This encodes CASSLSGTSSYNEQFF.

The gene calls are TRBV7-2 and TRBJ1-1; D gene unclear. The CDR3 spans 16 residues. CDR1 is SGHTA and CDR2 is FQGNSA in the germline V gene. Trimming stripped 5 bases from V and 0 bases from J, with 16 bases between. CDR3 bases: TGTGCCAGCAGCACCACGTGGCGGGTCATGAACACTGAAGCTTTCTTT. This codes for CASSTTWRVMNTEAFF.

The V call is TRBV28, the J call TRBJ1-3, with 11 positions matching TRBD1. Trimming took 5 bases from V and 4 from J; bases not matched to a gene: 7. The CDR3 has 16 amino acids. Germline lookup yields CDR1 MDHEN and CDR2 SYDVKM. CDR3 sequence reads: CASSLRDRGSGNTIYF. CDR3 DNA sequence: TGTGCCAGCAGTCTCCGGGACAGGGGGTCAGGAAACACCATATATTTT.

The chain has TRBV4-1 and TRBJ2-7; no clear D gene. V gave up 0 bases and J gave up 0 bases, with 6 bases separating them. The V gene's germline CDR1 is MGHRA and CDR2 YSYEKL. This CDR3 spans 14 amino acids. CDR3 region: CASSQDTGSYEQYF. Here the CDR3 DNA reads TGCGCCAGCAGCCAAGATACGGGCTCCTACGAGCAGTACTTC.

This sequence joins TRBV5-1 and TRBJ2-2; 9 bases agree with TRBD2. Trimming removed 6 bases from V and 5 bases from J; junction bases left unmatched: 8. The germline CDR1 and CDR2 sequences are SGHRS and YFSETQ. This CDR3 is 15 amino acids long. The CDR3 here is CASTSAGGQTGELFF. Written as DNA, the CDR3 is TGCGCCAGCACGTCGGCGGGGGGGCAAACCGGGGAGCTGTTTTTT. Full variable domain (missing parts from reference TRBV5-1 and TRBJ2-2): KAGVTQTPRYLIKTRGQQVTLSCSPISGHRSVSWYQQTPGQGLQFLFEYFSETQRNKGNFPGRFSGRQFSNSRSEMNVSTLELGDSALYLCASTSAGGQTGELFFGEGSRLTVL.

This sequence joins TRBV7-3 and TRBJ2-3; no clear D gene. From germline, CDR1 is SGHTA and CDR2 FQGTGA. The length of the CDR3 is 13 residues. Trimming removed 5 bases at V and 5 bases at J, with 11 bases between. As DNA, the CDR3 is TGTGCCAGCAGCCTAGACCTTGGAGATACGCAGTATTTT. Its protein is CASSLDLGDTQYF.

This chain uses TRBV27 with TRBJ2-7, with TRBD1 identical over 8 bases. Germline V CDR1 and CDR2: MNHEY, SMNVEV (reference sequence). The length of the CDR3 is 15 residues. With V trimmed by 3 bases and J by 6 bases, 10 bases remained unmatched. CDR3 protein: CASSFLGQGEGEQYF. CDR3 coding DNA: TGTGCCAGCAGTTTTTTAGGACAGGGAGAGGGCGAGCAGTACTTC.

This sequence joins TRBV7-2 and TRBJ2-7; tentatively, D is TRBD2 (5 bases). Trimming shortened V by 1 base and J by 0 bases, and 10 bases separated the two germline ends. From germline, CDR1 is SGHTA and CDR2 FQGNSA. The CDR3 is made up of 15 amino acids. The CDR3, as DNA: TGTGCCAGCAGCTTAGAAGCGGTGGTCTCCTACGAGCAGTACTTC. Translated, it gives CASSLEAVVSYEQYF. The entire variable domain, with the rest obtained from reference TRBV7-2 and TRBJ2-7, is as follows: GAGVSQSPSNKVTEKGKDVELRCDPISGHTALYWYRQSLGQGLEFLIYFQGNSAPDKSGLPSDRFSAERTGGSVSTLTIQRTQQEDSAVYLCASSLEAVVSYEQYFGPGTRLTVT.

J is TRBJ1-1 and V is TRBV7-2; 8 bases line up with TRBD1. Germline values: CDR1 SGHTA, CDR2 FQGNSA. This CDR3 is built from 13 residues. Germline trimming cut 5 bases from V and 8 bases from J; bases unmatched to any gene: 7. The CDR3 DNA sequence: TGTGCCAGCAGCCCCCACAGGGGGAACGAAGCTTTCTTT. This gives the protein CASSPHRGNEAFF.

The V call is TRBV4-2, the J call TRBJ2-1; 12 bases align to TRBD2. The V gene end was trimmed by 4 bases and the J gene end by 7 bases; junction bases not matched to a gene: 8. This CDR3 comprises 16 residues. Germline values: CDR1 LGHNA, CDR2 YNFKEQ. The CDR3 is CASSRRLAGDNNEQFF. In DNA, the CDR3 is TGTGCCAGCAGCCGCCGACTAGCGGGAGATAATAATGAGCAGTTCTTC.

V is TRBV19 and J is TRBJ2-1; 12 bases match TRBD2. Trimming removed 5 bases from V and 4 bases from J; junction bases left unmatched: 3. The CDR3 is 15 amino acids. Germline V gene lookup returns CDR1 LNHDA and CDR2 SQIVND (reference sequence). The CDR3 loop is CASSGLAGPYNEQFF. CDR3 sequence (DNA): TGTGCCAGTAGTGGACTAGCGGGGCCTTACAATGAGCAGTTCTTC.

The gene calls are TRBV7-2 and TRBJ2-4, with D possibly matching TRBD2 (5 bases). This CDR3 is built from 15 residues. Trimming stripped 4 bases from V and 3 bases from J, with 13 bases between. Per germline, CDR1 SGHTA and CDR2 FQGNSA. In DNA, the CDR3 is TGTGCCAGCAGCTCCGGACTCAGAAGCAAAAACATTCAGTACTTC. Its translation: CASSSGLRSKNIQYF.

The chain joins TRBV6-2 or TRBV6-3 to TRBJ2-7, with D tentatively TRBD1 (5 bases). Trimming removed 5 bases from V and 7 bases from J, with 12 bases in between. Germline loops: CDR1 MNHEY, CDR2 SVGEGT. The CDR3 is 12 amino acids. CDR3 protein: CASSHQGNEQYF. The CDR3 bases are TGTGCCAGCAGTCACCAGGGTAATGAGCAGTACTTC.

The rearrangement uses TRBV6-6 and TRBJ2-3; weak D call: TRBD1 (6 bases). Germline V gene data show CDR1 as MNHNY and CDR2 as SVGAGI (reference sequence). The CDR3 contains 14 residues. The ends were cut back, 5 bases at V and 8 bases at J, with 17 bases in the middle. The CDR3 protein is CASSPGTARGTQYF. The CDR3 DNA follows: TGTGCCAGCAGTCCTGGGACGGCCAGGGGTACGCAGTATTTT.

The chain is built from TRBV4-1 and TRBJ1-2; D remains ambiguous. Deletions cut 3 bases from V and 2 bases from J, with 7 bases between. CDR3 length: 13 residues. Germline V gives CDR1 MGHRA, CDR2 YSYEKL. The CDR3 sequence: CASSHEGNYGYTF. The CDR3 DNA reads TGCGCCAGCAGCCACGAGGGAAACTATGGCTACACCTTC.

In this sample, this clone turned up once. This sequence joins TRBV27 and TRBJ1-1; 10 nucleotides line up with TRBD1. CDR3 size: 18 residues. Germline loops: CDR1 MNHEY, CDR2 SMNVEV (reference sequence). With V trimmed by 9 bases and J by 0 bases, 16 bases remained unmatched. CDR3 residues: CASKMLSGTGVLNTEAFF. CDR3 in DNA: TGTGCCAGTAAGATGCTAAGCGGGACAGGGGTTTTGAACACTGAAGCTTTCTTT.